Shown below are 16 T cell receptor beta chains from a single sample sequenced in a study of blood T cell repertoires in COVID-19. Assay: immunoSEQ multiplex PCR; the TCRdb copy retains only in-frame clones and omits some. The repertoire holds approximately 69,000 clones, with 82% as singletons. Sequenced: peripheral blood. These receptor sequences come from an older woman with acute or convalescent COVID-19.

The chain employs TRBV7-9 and TRBJ1-1; a weak D match, TRBD1 (5 bases). Germline CDR1 and CDR2: SEHNR and FQNEAQ (reference sequence). The CDR3 sequence is 15 residues long. Trimming shortened V by 3 bases and J by 5 bases, and 16 bases separated the two germline ends. As DNA, the CDR3 is TGTGCCAGCAGCTTTCGGCGACACGGGGGGACTGAAGCTTTCTTT. This encodes CASSFRRHGGTEAFF.

This chain joins TRBV7-3 and TRBJ2-4; D unresolved. Per germline, CDR1 SGHTA and CDR2 FQGTGA. This CDR3 is 14 amino acids long. V was trimmed by 2 bases and J by 3 bases, leaving 8 bases between them. As DNA, the CDR3 is TGTGCCAGCAGCTTACCCTATGACAAAAACATTCAGTACTTC. This sequence encodes CASSLPYDKNIQYF.

The chain links TRBV7-3 to TRBJ2-5; weak D call: TRBD2 (7 bases). Germline V gives CDR1 SGHTA, CDR2 FQGTGA. V lost 5 bases, J lost 5 bases, and 18 bases lay in between. This CDR3 contains 15 residues. The DNA for the CDR3 is TGTGCCAGCAGCCTAGGGGGACTACGGGGGGAGACCCAGTACTTC. This codes for CASSLGGLRGETQYF.

CDR3 region: CASRGNYGYTF. DNA for the CDR3: TGTGCCAGCAGGGGTAACTATGGCTACACCTTC. The V and J genes are TRBV19 and TRBJ1-2; the D gene is possibly TRBD1 (6 bases). This CDR3 has 11 amino acids. V lost 9 bases, J lost 1 base, and 6 bases lay in between. The germline V gene has CDR1 LNHDA and CDR2 SQIVND (reference sequence). The whole variable domain, filled in from reference TRBV19 and TRBJ1-2, reads DGGITQSPKYLFRKEGQNVTLSCEQNLNHDAMYWYRQDPGQGLRLIYYSQIVNDFQKGDIAEGYSVSREKKESFPLTVTSAQKNPTAFYLCASRGNYGYTFGSGTRLTVV.

In DNA, the CDR3 is TGCGCCAGCAGCTCCCTTAGCGGGGGGGCCGGTGGCCAAGAGACCCAGTACTTC. It yields the protein CASSSLSGGAGGQETQYF. V is TRBV5-1 and J is TRBJ2-5; TRBD2 matches 11 bases. V shed 3 bases and J 1 base; nucleotides not matched to a gene: 11. The CDR3 loop spans 18 amino acids. The germline CDR1 and CDR2 sequences are SGHRS and YFSETQ.

The chain carries TRBV23-1 and TRBJ2-3; weak D call: TRBD1 (6 bases). TRBV23-1 qualifies as an ORF whose function is uncertain. The CDR3 is 16 amino acids. Trimming took 7 bases from V and 1 from J, leaving 18 bases between them. The CDR3 is CASNSQGLGGTDTQYF. The CDR3, as DNA: TGCGCCAGCAACAGCCAGGGGTTAGGTGGCACAGATACGCAGTATTTT.

The chain employs TRBV9 and TRBJ1-2; D is possibly TRBD1 (6 bases). Germline CDR1 and CDR2: SGDLS and YYNGEE. The CDR3 extends over 14 amino acids. Trimming took off 0 bases at V and 3 bases at J, with 9 bases between the two ends. The CDR3 loop is CASSVAQGHYGYTF. The CDR3 DNA sequence: TGTGCCAGCAGCGTAGCCCAGGGGCACTATGGCTACACCTTC.

As DNA, the CDR3 is TGTGCCAGCAGTAACAGGGGCGGTGAGCAGTTCTTC. This encodes CASSNRGGEQFF. The chain has TRBV6-5 and TRBJ2-1; 7 nucleotides line up with TRBD1. Unmatched junction bases numbered 4, after V lost 5 bases and J lost 9 bases. This CDR3 has 12 amino acids. Germline lookup yields CDR1 MNHEY and CDR2 SVGAGI.

This sequence joins TRBV5-8 and TRBJ2-3; 9 nucleotides align to TRBD1. Germline V gives CDR1 SGHTS, CDR2 YDEGEE. Trimming at V came to 4 bases and at J to 3 bases, leaving 9 bases not matched to a gene. This CDR3 is 16 amino acids long. CDR3 sequence (DNA): TGTGCCAGCAGCCTAGGCGTACAGGGGGCGACAGATACGCAGTATTTT. It specifies CASSLGVQGATDTQYF.

Here the CDR3 reads CASRGDVITGELFF. For the CDR3, the DNA is TGTGCCAGCAGGGGAGACGTCATCACCGGGGAGCTGTTTTTT. This rearrangement joins TRBV6-5 to TRBJ2-2; D is perhaps TRBD2 (5 bases). CDR1 and CDR2 (germline): MNHEY, SVGAGI. The CDR3 consists of 14 residues. With 6 bases removed from V and 4 bases from J, the gap between germline ends came to 12 bases.

The chain recombines TRBV4-1 with TRBJ1-4, with 10 bases identical to TRBD1. The V gene end was trimmed by 3 bases and the J gene end by 6 bases; junction bases not matched to a gene: 4. Germline assignment: CDR1 MGHRA and CDR2 YSYEKL. CDR3 length: 15 residues. The CDR3 here is CASSHSTGGYEKLFF. CDR3 in DNA: TGCGCCAGCAGCCACTCGACAGGGGGCTATGAAAAACTGTTTTTT.

This rearrangement joins TRBV5-6 to TRBJ1-2; D is possibly TRBD1 (5 bases). The germline CDR1 and CDR2 sequences are SGHDT and YYEEEE. Trimming took off 4 bases at V and 8 bases at J, with 18 bases between the two ends. The CDR3 is 14 residues long. The CDR3 sequence is CASSALQAAGGYTF. The CDR3 nucleotides read TGTGCCAGCAGCGCACTACAGGCGGCTGGAGGCTACACCTTC.

The chain has TRBV6-2 or TRBV6-3 and TRBJ1-1; maybe TRBD1 (5 bases). CDR1 and CDR2 from the germline V gene are MNHEY and SVGEGT. The ends were cut back, 2 bases at V and 7 bases at J, with 8 bases in the middle. The CDR3 has 12 residues. CDR3 DNA sequence: TGTGCCAGCAGTTACAGGGGATTTGAAGCTTTCTTT. It yields the protein CASSYRGFEAFF.

The rearrangement uses TRBV30 and TRBJ2-5, with TRBD2 identical over 7 bases. Germline V CDR1 and CDR2: GTSNPN, SVGIG (reference sequence). V shed 0 bases, J shed 3 bases, and the junction held 10 bases outside the gene matches. The CDR3 consists of 16 residues. The CDR3 coding sequence is TGTGCCTGGAGTGTACGTGAAGCGGGGTTTGAAGAGACCCAGTACTTC. It encodes CAWSVREAGFEETQYF.

The CDR3 is CASREQGGSGNTIYF. The DNA for the CDR3 is TGTGCCAGCAGGGAACAGGGAGGCTCTGGAAACACCATATATTTT. The chain recombines TRBV2 with TRBJ1-3; D might be TRBD1 (6 bases). The V gene lost 6 bases and the J gene lost 0 bases, with 12 bases spanning the gap. CDR3 size: 15 residues. Germline V gene lookup returns CDR1 SNHLY and CDR2 FYNNEI.

The chain is built from TRBV6-1 and TRBJ1-5; perhaps TRBD1 as D (5 bases). The CDR3 is 16 amino acids. V was clipped by 2 bases and J by 0 bases, with 11 bases between them. Looked up from germline, CDR1 is MNHNS and CDR2 is SASEGT. CDR3: CASSELRGLSNQPQHF. CDR3 bases: TGTGCCAGCAGTGAATTAAGGGGACTTAGCAATCAGCCCCAGCATTTT.